The sequence of this T cell receptor beta chain was determined in a study of cytomegalovirus exposure and HLA in healthy donors (dated by TCRdb to 2016 to 2017). Study-level background: An earlier analysis of 550 to 700 of the donors reported 276 Gb of sequence data and about 100 million unique TCR beta sequences from about 180 million T cells. The genetic ancestry cluster associated with self-reported Caucasian donors included around four fifths of the roughly 360 genotyped donors. Typing coverage differed by locus: A, B, C, DRB1 and DQB1 were typed in roughly 620-630 donors, DQA1 in 522, DPA1 in approximately 600, and DPB1 in 450 to 490. Along with the roughly 670-subject first cohort, a separate validation cohort of roughly 110 different subjects was used. HLA typing included class I and class II loci at four-digit resolution. Among almost 400 genotyped donors of the cohort, an average of around 240,000 unique TCR beta nucleotide sequences were sequenced per donor, roughly 20% of them non-productive. An early release covering some 640 HLA-typed donors comprised 250 to 350 gigabases of sequencing data and some 79 million unique TCR sequences. Donor age, sex, ethnicity and CMV serostatus were compiled alongside the repertoire data. The study was designed to test whether signatures of past pathogen exposure could be identified by cataloging public T cell receptors. High-throughput TCR immunosequencing, statistical association of individual TCRs with disease status, and machine learning were combined to predict cytomegalovirus infection status. About five DR-DQ haplotypes were handled as single units for association and clustering because linkage in the cohort was strong. In a later analysis, previously published TCR beta repertoires from about 640 donors were re-analyzed and high-resolution HLA genotyping was added so that TCR occurrence patterns could be studied. An earlier analysis of approximately 500 of the donors applied high-throughput TCR beta sequencing to assess whether each TCR beta V gene segment acted as functional or pseudogenic. Every discovery cohort repertoire had been produced on one sequencing platform. Using immunosequencing, the study profiled T cell repertoires from 500 to 800 subjects and related those repertoires to cytomegalovirus serostatus. In a later genetic analysis, genome-wide SNP genotypes for about 55% of the roughly 700 donors were used, and that subset was treated as a discovery cohort. In the later analysis, no new phenotypic data were used to find candidate immune exposures; instead, reliance was placed on TCR beta sequences and their occurrence across donors. Points the paper makes about the study in general: Because counts were too low, 15 to 20 rarely observed V segments, including chromosome 9 orphons, were excluded from the earlier analysis of 587 of the donors. A further reported finding was that TCR beta sequences accurately predicted the HLA-A and HLA-B alleles for most subjects in the first cohort. CMV serostatus was the only immune exposure information available for the cohort. This cohort had only TCR beta chains sequenced, and the lack of alpha or paired-chain data limited which features could be detected. A later analysis reported that several top co-occurrence clusters appeared linked to parvovirus B19, influenza, CMV and Epstein-Barr virus. In vitro tests confirmed that a few of the cytomegalovirus-associated TCR beta chains recognize cytomegalovirus antigens. Roughly uniform sequencing depth across donors was assumed in presence/absence analyses, although this assumption may not hold. Correlated functional status among segregating V segments might reflect linkage disequilibrium, but an unknown experimental factor could not be ruled out. Assigning TCR associations to individual alleles was difficult when HLA alleles, especially DR and DQ, strongly co-occurred. Compared with equally common non-associated chains, HLA-associated TCR beta chains in a later analysis were more clonally expanded and had lower generation probabilities. V-gene and J-gene trimming of TCR beta chains was associated with a missense DCLRE1C variant in a later genetic analysis, and the association was replicated in an independent cohort. Broadly in line with IMGT annotations, most TCR beta V segments showed up in productive rearrangements about 87% or about 30% of the time in an earlier analysis of several hundred of the donors. In a later analysis, the rate of TCR association differed among HLA loci, with DRB1 alleles having the most associated TCRs and HLA-C alleles having the fewest. Across donors, most TCR sequences were observed very rarely, whereas some public TCRs were present in many individuals. Cytomegalovirus status was reported to be diagnosed by the classifier with high specificity and sensitivity in both the original and validation cohorts. Some IMGT-functional V segments, including TRBV6-2 and TRBV6-3, could not be distinguished by the 87-base-pair reads and were therefore excluded. A later analysis associated 15,000 to 20,000 TCR beta sequences with specific HLA alleles at a false discovery rate of 0.05. In a later genetic analysis, fewer N-insertions in productive TCRs were reported among donors in an Asian-associated ancestry cluster than the roughly 710-donor mean. The authors suggested that the approach could potentially be generalized to other disease states and immunological phenotypes. In a later analysis, most CMV-associated TCR beta chains were found to appear HLA-restricted, with HLA associations seemingly driven largely by CMV exposure. HLA typing was unavailable for some donors at each locus, so association tests used only the typed subset. The sequencing pipeline was judged likely to have produced a cluster of highly shared sequence variants as a technical artifact. A total of roughly 160 TCR beta chains were listed by the study as associated with cytomegalovirus.

V and J are truncated by 4 bases and 1 base respectively, leaving an intervening sequence of 16 bases. Inclusive of the bounding cysteine and phenylalanine, the CDR3 is 16 residues long. Of all the DNA, just the CDR3 is kept, 48 bases in frame from base 1. CDR1 is given as LNHDA and CDR2 as SQIVND, both from the germline V gene (reference sequence). The cohort consisted of 600 or so healthy bone marrow donors. At the time of sampling, all cohort members were nominally healthy, though unrecorded immune exposures were likely present. The donor tested CMV seropositive and was one of the 289 seropositive cohort members. Each donor provided a peripheral blood sample, and peripheral blood mononuclear cells were used for TCR beta sequencing. Genomic DNA was extracted from the blood cell samples with the Qiagen DNeasy Blood Extraction Kit. This clone appeared a few times. Its specific antigen is unknown. The record has no base qualities; no much larger clone is one base away.

Library method: the immunoSEQ multiplex PCR assay. For the multiplex PCR, a mixture combining 60 forward primers for TCR Vbeta segments and 13 reverse primers for TCR Jbeta segments was used. Amplification of the CDR3 region of rearranged TCR beta genes was performed with a multiplex PCR assay on genomic DNA. On the Illumina HiSeq System, the amplified TCR beta libraries were sequenced as 87-base-pair reads. The source study handled its data this way. Across the roughly 600 repertoires, a later analysis counted tens of millions of unique TCR beta chains, 9.5 million to 12 million of which were shared by at least two donors. A nearest-neighbor algorithm error-corrected the raw reads and collapsed the reads into unique sequences, merging closely related sequences to remove PCR and sequencing errors. CDR3 sequences were aligned to IMGT reference sequences to assign V, D and J gene segments. Each retained sequence needed at least a six-nucleotide match to both a V gene segment and a J gene segment. A rearrangement counted as productive if the CDR3 had no stop codons and remained in frame with V and J, and every other rearrangement counted as non-productive. Following IMGT convention, CDR3 was defined as the stretch from the second conserved V-encoded cysteine up to the conserved J-encoded phenylalanine. In an earlier analysis of more than 550 of the donors, sequences lacking an unambiguous match to a single V gene segment were excluded. In an earlier analysis of around 600 of the donors, V segments were called functional above 56.7% productive rearrangements and were called segregating when the between-donor standard deviation exceeded 5%. A statistical classification framework was developed to diagnose cytomegalovirus status using the catalog of TCR beta chain sequences. A later analysis assigned V and J genes by comparing TCR nucleotide sequences with IMGT/GENE-DB human TR gene sequences. A later analysis assigned CDR3 sequences and most-parsimonious VDJ recombination scenarios with the TCRdist pipeline. A later analysis defined each TCR beta chain by its CDR3 amino acid sequence plus V-gene family, and excluded reads lacking a unique V-gene family. A later analysis removed 500 to 600 highly shared, low-generation-probability nucleotide sequences to deal with suspected cross-contamination and a sequencing artifact. In a later analysis, a clonal expansion index for each public chain was calculated from normalized within-repertoire ranks of inferred template counts. In a later analysis, generation probabilities were computed with a VDJ recombination model fitted to out-of-frame rearrangements, and the resulting probabilities were checked against IGoR. In a later analysis, hypergeometric tests were used to score TCR-TCR, TCR-HLA and TCR-CMV co-occurrence, with a repertoire-size bias correction applied to TCR pairs. In a later analysis, false discovery rates were estimated by permuting HLA or CMV assignments 20 times. In a later analysis, co-occurring TCRs were grouped with DBSCAN, and TCRdist sequence similarity was added when clustering was performed within HLA-allele-positive subsets. Repertoires with fewer than 30,000 or more than 120,000 public chains, plus five repertoires with anomalous nucleotide sharing, were excluded from co-occurrence clustering. TCRdb mirrors the immuneACCESS table, restricted to in-frame sequences. Some clones are absent from its copies; in checked studies, under half trace to an unresolved V gene, and the reason for the others is unknown. V and J calls and clone size are given by that table; D and trimming were obtained from the DNA. The table for this sample lists over 140,000 clones; around four fifths of them were counted only once. 1.4% of the sample rests with the top ten.

The chain uses TRBV19 and TRBJ1-1, and the D gene may be TRBD1, 5 bases matching. This TCR was recovered from a man younger than 40 in good health and CMV-seropositive. Sequences were obtained from PBMCs. The DNA sequence is as follows: TGTGCCAGTAGTACCTCAATGACAGTCGGGAACACTGAAGCTTTCTTT. This yields the protein CASSTSMTVGNTEAFF.